These 13 T cell receptor beta chains came from one sample sequenced in a study of blood T cell repertoires in COVID-19. Measured with immunoSEQ multiplex PCR; TCRdb has only the in-frame clones, and not every one. The sample has about 260,000 clones, 70% to 85% seen once. The material sequenced was peripheral blood. These receptors were taken from a woman older than 75 with acute or convalescent COVID-19.

The rearrangement uses TRBV19 and TRBJ1-5; no firm D call. Germline CDR1 is LNHDA and CDR2 is SQIVND (reference sequence). The CDR3 runs to 13 residues. V dropped 3 bases and J dropped 7 bases, with 10 bases sitting between them. The CDR3 here is CASSIDILQPQHF. Written as DNA, the CDR3 is TGTGCCAGTAGTATTGACATCTTACAGCCCCAGCATTTT.

The genes are TRBV5-1 and TRBJ2-3; TRBD2 matches at 9 bases. This CDR3 has 16 amino acids. V was pared by 0 bases and J by 6 bases, with 8 bases of the junction left unmatched. Germline values: CDR1 SGHRS, CDR2 YFSETQ. The CDR3 DNA follows: TGCGCCAGCAGCTTGGAGCTAGCGGGGCCTAGGGATACGCAGTATTTT. It translates to CASSLELAGPRDTQYF.

V gene TRBV11-2 combines with J gene TRBJ2-7; TRBD2 aligns across 8 bases. J gave up 2 bases and V 5 bases, and 5 bases lay outside the gene matches. This CDR3 spans 14 amino acids. Looked up from germline, CDR1 is SGHAT and CDR2 is FQNNGV. The CDR3 protein is CASSLLAGTYEQYF. In nucleotides, the CDR3 is TGTGCCAGCAGCCTATTAGCGGGAACCTACGAGCAGTACTTC.

V is TRBV7-9 and J is TRBJ2-1; TRBD1 agrees at 7 bases. There are 16 residues in the CDR3. J was trimmed by 2 bases and V by 4 bases; bases with no gene match: 8. Germline V CDR1 and CDR2: SEHNR, FQNEAQ (reference sequence). The chain's CDR3 is CASSSNTGDAYNEQFF. CDR3 in DNA: TGTGCCAGCAGCTCTAATACAGGGGACGCCTACAATGAGCAGTTCTTC. The full variable domain, completed using reference TRBV7-9 and TRBJ2-1, is DTGVSQNPRHKITKRGQNVTFRCDPISEHNRLYWYRQTLGQGPEFLTYFQNEAQLEKSRLLSDRFSAERPKGSFSTLEIQRTEQGDSAMYLCASSSNTGDAYNEQFFGPGTRLTVL.

The rearrangement joins TRBV5-4 to TRBJ1-2; no clear D gene. The CDR3 is made up of 12 amino acids. With 5 bases removed from V and 4 bases from J, the gap between germline ends came to 9 bases. Germline values: CDR1 SGHNT, CDR2 YYREEE (reference sequence). DNA of the CDR3: TGTGCCAGCAGTCCGAGTCCCTATGGCTACACCTTC. It translates to CASSPSPYGYTF.

V is TRBV19 and J is TRBJ1-3, with D possibly matching TRBD1 (5 bases). CDR1 is LNHDA and CDR2 is SQIVND in the germline V gene (reference sequence). The germline V and J ends were trimmed by 3 bases and 0 bases, with 15 bases remaining between them. There are 17 residues in the CDR3. The CDR3 is CASSMARDSSSGNTIYF. The CDR3 nucleotides read TGTGCCAGTAGTATGGCACGGGACTCGAGCTCTGGAAACACCATATATTTT.

The V call is TRBV7-2, the J call TRBJ1-5; tentative D call: TRBD1 (6 bases). The V end was cut by 5 bases, the J end by 1 base, with 18 bases between. CDR3 length: 17 amino acids. CDR1 and CDR2 (germline): SGHTA, FQGNSA. DNA for the CDR3: TGTGCCAGCAGCCCCAGGGGTGGTCGAGGGAGCAATCAGCCCCAGCATTTT. It codes for CASSPRGGRGSNQPQHF.

The V and J genes are TRBV27 and TRBJ2-7, with 7 bases aligning to TRBD1. The CDR3 loop spans 14 amino acids. The germline V gene has CDR1 MNHEY and CDR2 SMNVEV (reference sequence). V shed 5 bases, J shed 6 bases, and the junction held 10 bases outside the gene matches. The CDR3 is CASSTLTGTSEQYF. The DNA of the CDR3 is TGTGCCAGCAGTACCCTGACAGGGACGTCCGAGCAGTACTTC.

This chain links TRBV2 with TRBJ2-1, with 7 bases matching TRBD2. With 6 bases clipped from V and 7 bases from J, the junction kept 12 bases outside the gene matches. This CDR3 is built from 15 residues. The V gene's germline CDR1 is SNHLY and CDR2 FYNNEI. The CDR3 DNA is TGTGCCAGCAGATACGCAGCGGGGTGGGGTAATGAGCAGTTCTTC. Its protein is CASRYAAGWGNEQFF. The full variable domain, with the rest looked up from reference TRBV2 and TRBJ2-1, is EPEVTQTPSHQVTQMGQEVILRCVPISNHLYFYWYRQILGQKVEFLVSFYNNEISEKSEIFDDQFSVERPDGSNFTLKIRSTKLEDSAMYFCASRYAAGWGNEQFFGPGTRLTVL.

The chain is built from TRBV6-1 and TRBJ2-7, with 11 bases that match TRBD2. Germline CDR1 and CDR2: MNHNS and SASEGT. CDR3 length: 17 amino acids. V lost 1 base to trimming and J lost 2 bases; unmatched junction nucleotides: 7. CDR3 sequence (DNA): TGTGCCAGCAGTGAAGAGGGGGGGACTAGCGGCACCTACGAGCAGTACTTC. As protein: CASSEEGGTSGTYEQYF.

The J gene is TRBJ2-1, the V gene TRBV27; a possible D gene is TRBD1 (6 bases). The CDR3 is 15 amino acids. V was shortened by 4 bases and J by 8 bases, with 18 bases between the two germline ends. Per germline, CDR1 MNHEY and CDR2 SMNVEV (reference sequence). The CDR3 spells CASSSQGRGLYEQFF. The CDR3 DNA reads as TGTGCCAGCAGTTCCCAGGGGAGAGGTTTGTATGAGCAGTTCTTC.

The DNA for the CDR3 is TGTGCCAGCGGACTAGGGGGTAACTACGAGCAGTACTTC. It translates to CASGLGGNYEQYF. This chain connects TRBV11-2 to TRBJ2-7; D is perhaps TRBD2 (7 bases). Trimming cost V 8 bases and J 3 bases, with 14 bases left between them. Germline CDR1 and CDR2: SGHAT and FQNNGV. CDR3 size: 13 residues.

This clone was found once. This rearrangement joins TRBV19 to TRBJ2-5; 9 bases line up with TRBD1. Unmatched junction bases numbered 7, after V lost 5 bases and J lost 3 bases. The CDR3 runs to 15 residues. The germline CDR1 and CDR2 sequences are LNHDA and SQIVND (reference sequence). The DNA for the CDR3 is TGTGCCAGTAGTGCTCGAACAGGGGGCAAAGAGACCCAGTACTTC. The encoded protein is CASSARTGGKETQYF.